What follows is one TCR beta chain and its context. Its antigen is unknown. No base qualities exist here, and no much larger clone lies one base off it. The immunoSEQ Assay, a bias-controlled multiplex PCR, was used to amplify TCRbeta CDR3 regions from genomic DNA. Per the source publication's procedure: Nucleated cell counts per sample were estimated from amplification of reference gene primers within the assay. To quantify the absolute abundance of each unique TCRbeta CDR3 rearrangement, sequence reads were collapsed and filtered. For each sample, productive Simpson clonality was calculated as the square root of Simpson's diversity index over productive rearrangements. Here the immuneACCESS table is served through TCRdb, limited to in-frame sequences with V and J called. Missing clones are a known gap in these copies; in checked studies unresolved V genes cover under half, and the rest lacks a known reason. V, J and clone size reflect that table, while D and trimming were determined from the DNA. Within this sample are about 180,000 clones, with roughly 84% of them counted one time only. Together, the top ten hold 6.9% of the sample.

One collaborating source in Seattle enrolled patients during active infection and followed them longitudinally through the course of disease. The collaborating institutions used their own protocols to collect whole blood in K2EDTA tubes. Collaborator samples were shipped for TCRbeta analysis as frozen whole blood, isolated PBMCs, or DNA extracted from either sample type. These data originate in a study of blood T cell repertoires in COVID-19 (TCRdb year 2020). For context, the study as a whole: Samples from collaborators originated in the United States, Italy and Spain and spanned both the acute and convalescent phases of COVID-19. The material from the prospective study consisted of cDNA or gDNA derived from T cells, B-cell-depleted T cells, or PBMCs. Subjects who had been exposed to COVID-19, were actively infected with it, or had recovered from it provided the deeply sampled blood TCRbeta repertoires that made up the dataset. The repertoires were released in a freely available public database meant as a resource for research on the immune response to SARS-CoV-2. The samples were drawn from two sources: the first 160 participants of the ongoing ImmuneRACE study, and 1,200 or so subjects contributed by 6 global collaborators. Sample metadata almost always included a de-identified subject ID, COVID-19 status, age in years and sex. Where available, HLA class I and class II types were taken from metadata supplied by the sample provider and were not determined by assay-based typing. Study-wide findings and limitations: How much clinical and demographic metadata was included differed by source and by participant, and the metadata was provided uncurated.

Per the germline V gene, SGHTA is the CDR1 and FQGNSA is the CDR2. The CDR3, cysteine through phenylalanine, is 14 amino acids long. Only the CDR3 DNA is retained, 42 bases long and in frame from the first base. V is clipped by 3 bases and J by 2 bases, and the sequence between their germline boundaries is 10 bases long. The TCR originated in an elderly man with COVID-19, enrolled during active disease. Sequenced: peripheral blood. The rearranged chain carries TRBV7-2 and TRBJ2-5, and perhaps TRBD1 as D gene, on 6 matching bases. Here is the DNA: TGTGCCAGCAGCTTCTCGACAGGTCAAGAGACCCAGTACTTC. Its protein product is CASSFSTGQETQYF.